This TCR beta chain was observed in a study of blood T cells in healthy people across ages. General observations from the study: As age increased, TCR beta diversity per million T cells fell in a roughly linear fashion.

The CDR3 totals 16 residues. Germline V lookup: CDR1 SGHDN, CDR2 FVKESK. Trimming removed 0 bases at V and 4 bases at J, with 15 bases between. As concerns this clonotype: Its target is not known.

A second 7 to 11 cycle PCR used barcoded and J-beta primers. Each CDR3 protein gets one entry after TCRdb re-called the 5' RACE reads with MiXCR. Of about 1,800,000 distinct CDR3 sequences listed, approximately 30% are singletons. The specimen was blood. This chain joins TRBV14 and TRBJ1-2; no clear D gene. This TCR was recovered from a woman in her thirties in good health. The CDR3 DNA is TGTGCCAGCAGCCAAGATCACGGGCGCCGGAGCTATGGCTACACCTTC. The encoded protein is CASSQDHGRRSYGYTF.